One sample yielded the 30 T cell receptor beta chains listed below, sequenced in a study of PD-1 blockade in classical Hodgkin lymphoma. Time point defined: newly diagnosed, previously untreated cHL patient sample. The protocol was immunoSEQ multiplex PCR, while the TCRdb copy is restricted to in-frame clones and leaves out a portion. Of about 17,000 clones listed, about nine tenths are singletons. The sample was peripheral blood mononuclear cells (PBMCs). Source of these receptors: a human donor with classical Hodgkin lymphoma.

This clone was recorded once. For the CDR3, the DNA is TGCGCCAGCAGTAACCGACAGGGCACCAAAGAGACCCAGTACTTC. This encodes CASSNRQGTKETQYF. This chain uses TRBV10-1 with TRBJ2-5, with 7 bases matching TRBD1. The germline gives CDR1 WNHNN, CDR2 SYGVQD (reference sequence). The CDR3 runs to 15 residues. V lost 5 bases to trimming and J lost 3 bases; unmatched junction nucleotides: 9.

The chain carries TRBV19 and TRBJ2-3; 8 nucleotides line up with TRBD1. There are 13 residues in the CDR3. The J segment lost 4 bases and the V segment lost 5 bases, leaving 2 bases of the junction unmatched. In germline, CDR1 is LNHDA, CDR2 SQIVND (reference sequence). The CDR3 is CASSSDRADTQYF. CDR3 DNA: TGTGCCAGTAGTTCGGACAGGGCAGATACGCAGTATTTT.

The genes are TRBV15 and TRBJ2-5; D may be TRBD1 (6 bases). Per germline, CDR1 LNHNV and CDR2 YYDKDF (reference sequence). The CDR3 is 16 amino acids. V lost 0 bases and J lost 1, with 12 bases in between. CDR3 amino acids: CATSRDIQGFQETQYF. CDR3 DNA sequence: TGTGCCACCAGCAGAGATATACAGGGATTCCAAGAGACCCAGTACTTC.

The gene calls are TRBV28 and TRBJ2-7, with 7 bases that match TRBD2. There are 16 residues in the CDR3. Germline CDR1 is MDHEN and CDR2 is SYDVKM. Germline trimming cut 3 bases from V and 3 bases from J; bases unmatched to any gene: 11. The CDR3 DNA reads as TGTGCCAGCAGTTTCAGTTCGGGCCTAGCGGTCTACGAGCAGTACTTC. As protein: CASSFSSGLAVYEQYF.

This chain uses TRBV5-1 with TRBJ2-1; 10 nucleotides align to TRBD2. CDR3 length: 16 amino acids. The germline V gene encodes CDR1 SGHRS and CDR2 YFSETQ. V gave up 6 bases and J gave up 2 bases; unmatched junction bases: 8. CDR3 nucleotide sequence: TGCGCCAGCATCGATCCTAGCGGGAGACCCTACAATGAGCAGTTCTTC. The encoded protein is CASIDPSGRPYNEQFF.

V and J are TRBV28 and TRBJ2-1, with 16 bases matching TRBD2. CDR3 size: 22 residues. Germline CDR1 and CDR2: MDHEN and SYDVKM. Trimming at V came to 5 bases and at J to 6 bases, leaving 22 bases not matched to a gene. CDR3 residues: CASSPRTDPGLAGGGIGNEQFF. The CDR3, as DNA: TGTGCCAGCAGTCCGAGGACGGATCCGGGACTAGCGGGAGGGGGTATTGGCAATGAGCAGTTCTTC.

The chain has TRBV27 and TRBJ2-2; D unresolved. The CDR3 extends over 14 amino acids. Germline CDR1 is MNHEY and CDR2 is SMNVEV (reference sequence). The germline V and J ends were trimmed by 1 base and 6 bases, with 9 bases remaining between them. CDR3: CASSLFSGPGELFF. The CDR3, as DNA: TGTGCCAGCAGTTTATTTTCTGGCCCCGGGGAGCTGTTTTTT.

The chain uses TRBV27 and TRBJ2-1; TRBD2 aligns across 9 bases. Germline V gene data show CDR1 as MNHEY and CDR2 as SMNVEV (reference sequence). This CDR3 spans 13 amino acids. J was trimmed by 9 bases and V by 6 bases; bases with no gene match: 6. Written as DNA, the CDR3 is TGTGCCAGCAGGACTAGCGGCTGGGGTGAGCAGTTCTTC. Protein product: CASRTSGWGEQFF.

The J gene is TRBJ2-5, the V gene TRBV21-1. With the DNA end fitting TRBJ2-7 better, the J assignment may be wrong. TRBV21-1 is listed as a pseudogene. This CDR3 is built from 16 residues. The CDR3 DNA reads TGTGCCAGCAGCAAAAAGAAAGCAAAAGGGTCCTACGAGCAGTACTTC. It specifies CASSKKKAKGSYEQYF.

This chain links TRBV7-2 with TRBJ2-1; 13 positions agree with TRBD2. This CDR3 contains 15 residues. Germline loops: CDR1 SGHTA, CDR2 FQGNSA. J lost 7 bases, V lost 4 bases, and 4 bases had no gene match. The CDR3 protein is CASSYPGLAGNEQFF. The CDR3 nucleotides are TGTGCCAGCAGCTACCCGGGACTAGCGGGAAATGAGCAGTTCTTC. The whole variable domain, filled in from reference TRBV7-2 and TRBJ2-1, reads GAGVSQSPSNKVTEKGKDVELRCDPISGHTALYWYRQSLGQGLEFLIYFQGNSAPDKSGLPSDRFSAERTGGSVSTLTIQRTQQEDSAVYLCASSYPGLAGNEQFFGPGTRLTVL.

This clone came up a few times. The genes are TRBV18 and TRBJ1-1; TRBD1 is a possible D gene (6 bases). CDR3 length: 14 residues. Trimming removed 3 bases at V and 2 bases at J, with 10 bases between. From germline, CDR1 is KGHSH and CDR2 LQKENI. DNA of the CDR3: TGTGCCAGCTCACCGTACAGGGAAAACACTGAAGCTTTCTTT. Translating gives CASSPYRENTEAFF.

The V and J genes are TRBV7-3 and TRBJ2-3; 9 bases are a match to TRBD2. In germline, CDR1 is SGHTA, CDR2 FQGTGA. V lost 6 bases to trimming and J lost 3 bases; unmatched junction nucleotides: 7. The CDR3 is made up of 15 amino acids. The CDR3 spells CASSLSGSATDTQYF. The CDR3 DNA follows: TGTGCCAGCAGTCTTAGCGGGAGTGCTACAGATACGCAGTATTTT.

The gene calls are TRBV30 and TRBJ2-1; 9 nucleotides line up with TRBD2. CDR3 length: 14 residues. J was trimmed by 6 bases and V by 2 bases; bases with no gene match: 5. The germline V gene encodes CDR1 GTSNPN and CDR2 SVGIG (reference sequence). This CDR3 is CAWSFLAGFNEQFF. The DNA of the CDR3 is TGTGCCTGGAGTTTTCTAGCGGGGTTCAATGAGCAGTTCTTC.

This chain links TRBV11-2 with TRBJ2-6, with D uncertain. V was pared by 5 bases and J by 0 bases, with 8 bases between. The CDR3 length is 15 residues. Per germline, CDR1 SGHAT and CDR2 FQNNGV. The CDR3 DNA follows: TGTGCCAGCAGCCCTACAGCCTCTGGGGCCAACGTCCTGACTTTC. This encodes CASSPTASGANVLTF.

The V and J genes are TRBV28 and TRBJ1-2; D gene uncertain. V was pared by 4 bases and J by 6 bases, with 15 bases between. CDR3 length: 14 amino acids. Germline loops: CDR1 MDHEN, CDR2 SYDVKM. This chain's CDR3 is CASSSTPPGHGYTF. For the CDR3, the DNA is TGTGCCAGCAGTTCCACCCCCCCGGGCCATGGCTACACCTTC.

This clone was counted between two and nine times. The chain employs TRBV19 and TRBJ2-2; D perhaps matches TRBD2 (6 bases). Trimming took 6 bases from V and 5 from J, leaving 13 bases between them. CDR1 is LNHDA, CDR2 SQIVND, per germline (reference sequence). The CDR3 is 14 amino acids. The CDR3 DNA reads TGTGCCAGTAGGGAAATGGGGAGGACCGGGGAGCTGTTTTTT. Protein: CASREMGRTGELFF.

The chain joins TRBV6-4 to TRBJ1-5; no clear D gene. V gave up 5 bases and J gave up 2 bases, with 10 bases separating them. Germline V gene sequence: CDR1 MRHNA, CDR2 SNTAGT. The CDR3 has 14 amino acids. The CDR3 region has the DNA TGTGCCAGCAGTCGCTATGAGGGCAATCAGCCCCAGCATTTT. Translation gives CASSRYEGNQPQHF.

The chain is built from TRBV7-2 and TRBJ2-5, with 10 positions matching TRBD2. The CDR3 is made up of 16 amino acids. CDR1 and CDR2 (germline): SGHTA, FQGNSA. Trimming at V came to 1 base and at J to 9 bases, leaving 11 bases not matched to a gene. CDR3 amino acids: CASSLDRASGRMAQYF. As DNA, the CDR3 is TGTGCCAGCAGCTTAGACCGAGCTAGCGGGAGAATGGCCCAGTACTTC.

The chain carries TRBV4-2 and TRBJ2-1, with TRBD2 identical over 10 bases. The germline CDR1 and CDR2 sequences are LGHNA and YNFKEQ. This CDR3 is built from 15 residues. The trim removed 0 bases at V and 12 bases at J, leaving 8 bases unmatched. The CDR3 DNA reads TGTGCCAGCAGCCAAGAGGGTCAGCGGGAGGGCTCGCAGTTCTTC. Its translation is CASSQEGQREGSQFF.

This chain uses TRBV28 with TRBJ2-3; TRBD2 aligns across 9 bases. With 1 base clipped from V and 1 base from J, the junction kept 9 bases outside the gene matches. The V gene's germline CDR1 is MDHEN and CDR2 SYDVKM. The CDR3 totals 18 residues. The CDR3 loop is CASSLSGTSFFGTDTQYF. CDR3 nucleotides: TGTGCCAGCAGTTTATCCGGGACTAGCTTTTTTGGCACAGATACGCAGTATTTT.

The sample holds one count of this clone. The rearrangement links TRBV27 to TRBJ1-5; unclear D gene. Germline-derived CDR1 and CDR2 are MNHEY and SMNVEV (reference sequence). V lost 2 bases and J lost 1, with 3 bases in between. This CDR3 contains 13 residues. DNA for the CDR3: TGTGCCAGCAGTTTAAGAAGCAATCAGCCCCAGCATTTT. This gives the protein CASSLRSNQPQHF.

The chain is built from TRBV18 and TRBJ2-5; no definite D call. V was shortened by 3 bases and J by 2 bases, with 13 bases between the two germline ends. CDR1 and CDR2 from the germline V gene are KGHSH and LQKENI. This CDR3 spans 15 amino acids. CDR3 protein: CASSPTEQIQETQYF. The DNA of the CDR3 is TGTGCCAGCTCACCCACGGAACAAATTCAAGAGACCCAGTACTTC.

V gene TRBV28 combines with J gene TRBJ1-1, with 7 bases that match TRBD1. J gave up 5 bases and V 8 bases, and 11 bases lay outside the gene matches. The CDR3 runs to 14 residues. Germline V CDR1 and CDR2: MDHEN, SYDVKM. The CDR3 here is CASAKVGGRTEAFF. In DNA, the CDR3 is TGTGCCAGCGCGAAGGTAGGGGGCAGAACTGAAGCTTTCTTT.

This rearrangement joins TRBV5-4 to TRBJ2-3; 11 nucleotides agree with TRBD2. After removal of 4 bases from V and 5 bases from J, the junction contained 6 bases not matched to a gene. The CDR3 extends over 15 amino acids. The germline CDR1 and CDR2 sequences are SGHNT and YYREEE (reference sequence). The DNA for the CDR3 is TGTGCCAGCAGCGATCGGACTAGCGGGCGAGATACGCAGTATTTT. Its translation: CASSDRTSGRDTQYF.

In DNA form, the CDR3 reads TGTGCCAGCAGCTTTCAGAGGCAGGGCTATGGCTACACCTTC. The encoded protein is CASSFQRQGYGYTF. The J gene is TRBJ1-2, the V gene TRBV7-2; a possible D gene is TRBD1 (5 bases). V lost 3 bases and J lost 4, with 12 bases in between. The CDR3 loop spans 14 amino acids. Germline assignment: CDR1 SGHTA and CDR2 FQGNSA. Full variable domain (missing parts from reference TRBV7-2 and TRBJ1-2): GAGVSQSPSNKVTEKGKDVELRCDPISGHTALYWYRQSLGQGLEFLIYFQGNSAPDKSGLPSDRFSAERTGGSVSTLTIQRTQQEDSAVYLCASSFQRQGYGYTFGSGTRLTVV.

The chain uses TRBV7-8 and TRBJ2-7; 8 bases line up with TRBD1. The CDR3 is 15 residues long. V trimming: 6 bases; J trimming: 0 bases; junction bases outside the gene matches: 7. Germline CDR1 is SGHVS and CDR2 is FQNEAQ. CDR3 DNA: TGTGCCAGCAGTCGTCCGGGACAGGTCTCCTACGAGCAGTACTTC. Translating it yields CASSRPGQVSYEQYF.

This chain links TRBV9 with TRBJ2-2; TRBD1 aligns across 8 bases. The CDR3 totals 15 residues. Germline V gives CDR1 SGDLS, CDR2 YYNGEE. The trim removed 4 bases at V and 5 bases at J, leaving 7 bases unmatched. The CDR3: CASSPRTGRTGELFF. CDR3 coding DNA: TGTGCCAGCAGCCCTCGGACAGGGCGGACCGGGGAGCTGTTTTTT.

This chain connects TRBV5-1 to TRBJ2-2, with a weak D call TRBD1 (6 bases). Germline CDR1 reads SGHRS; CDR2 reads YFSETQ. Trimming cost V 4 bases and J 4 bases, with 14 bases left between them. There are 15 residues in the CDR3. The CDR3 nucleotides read TGCGCCAGCAGCCGTACAGGGTCGGGCACCGGGGAGCTGTTTTTT. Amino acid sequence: CASSRTGSGTGELFF.

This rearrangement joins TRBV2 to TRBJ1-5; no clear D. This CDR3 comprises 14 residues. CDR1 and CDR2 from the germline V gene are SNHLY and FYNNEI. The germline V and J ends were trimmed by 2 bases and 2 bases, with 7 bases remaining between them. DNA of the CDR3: TGTGCCAGCAGTGAACAAGGCGGCAATCAGCCCCAGCATTTT. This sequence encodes CASSEQGGNQPQHF.

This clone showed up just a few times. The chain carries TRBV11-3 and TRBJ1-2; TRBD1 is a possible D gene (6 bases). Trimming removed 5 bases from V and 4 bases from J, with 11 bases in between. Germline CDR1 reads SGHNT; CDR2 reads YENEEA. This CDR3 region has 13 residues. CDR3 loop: CASSPRTAYGYTF. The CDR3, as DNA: TGTGCCAGCAGCCCAAGGACAGCCTATGGCTACACCTTC.